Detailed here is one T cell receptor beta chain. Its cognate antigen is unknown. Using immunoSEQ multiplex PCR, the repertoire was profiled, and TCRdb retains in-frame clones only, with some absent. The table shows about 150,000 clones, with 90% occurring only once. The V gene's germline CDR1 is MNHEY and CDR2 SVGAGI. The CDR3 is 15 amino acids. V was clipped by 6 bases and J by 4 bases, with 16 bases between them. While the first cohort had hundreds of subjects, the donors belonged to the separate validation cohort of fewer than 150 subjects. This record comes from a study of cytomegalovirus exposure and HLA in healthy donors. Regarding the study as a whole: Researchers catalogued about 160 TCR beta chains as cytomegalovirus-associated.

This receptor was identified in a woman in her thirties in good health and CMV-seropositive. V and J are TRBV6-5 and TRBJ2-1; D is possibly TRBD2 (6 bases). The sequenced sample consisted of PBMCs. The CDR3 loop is CASRMGGRGYNEQFF. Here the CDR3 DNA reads TGTGCCAGCAGAATGGGCGGCCGGGGGTACAATGAGCAGTTCTTC.